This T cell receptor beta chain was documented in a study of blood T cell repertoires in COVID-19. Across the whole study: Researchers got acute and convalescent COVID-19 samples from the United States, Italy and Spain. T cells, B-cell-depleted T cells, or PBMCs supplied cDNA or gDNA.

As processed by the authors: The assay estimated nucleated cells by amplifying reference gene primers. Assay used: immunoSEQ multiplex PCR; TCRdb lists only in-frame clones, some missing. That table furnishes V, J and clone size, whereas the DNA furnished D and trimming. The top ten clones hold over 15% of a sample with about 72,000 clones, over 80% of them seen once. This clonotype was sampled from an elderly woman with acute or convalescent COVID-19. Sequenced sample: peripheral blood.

This CDR3 is CASSAIAGGSLGTDTQYF. CDR3 nucleotide sequence: TGTGCCAGTAGTGCAATAGCGGGGGGCTCTTTAGGCACAGATACGCAGTATTTT. The chain carries TRBV19 and TRBJ2-3; 10 nucleotides match TRBD2. The ends lost 5 bases at V and 1 base at J; junction bases unmatched: 12. CDR1 is LNHDA and CDR2 is SQIVND in the germline V gene (reference sequence). The CDR3 loop spans 18 amino acids.